A selection of T cell receptor beta chains follows, all from one sample in a study of blood T cells in healthy people across ages. TCRdb called the 5' RACE reads again in MiXCR, with one record for every CDR3 protein. The sample includes under 2 million distinct CDR3 sequences, roughly 32% of them seen just once. Sequencing was performed on blood. These receptor sequences come from a woman aged 25 to 45 in good health. The CDR3 runs from the conserved cysteine through the conserved F or W. The D gene is left open where the match is weak. Some rows have no size entry. The others give once, few or many, or a class for an expanded clone.

NA,TRBV3-1,NA,TRBJ2-7,CANSSRTNTYEQYF,TGTGCCAACAGCTCTAGGACAAACACCTACGAGCAGTACTTC
NA,TRBV3-1,once,TRBJ1-5,CASSQDSSGNQPQHF,TGTGCCAGCAGCCAAGACAGCTCAGGCAATCAGCCCCAGCATTTT
TRBD2,TRBV28,NA,TRBJ2-7,CASSFSGSSSEQYF,TGTGCCAGCAGTTTCAGCGGGAGTTCATCCGAGCAGTACTTC
TRBD2,TRBV18,NA,TRBJ2-2,CASSPRVAGTGGLFF,TGTGCCAGCTCACCACGGGTAGCGGGGACCGGGGGGCTGTTTTTT
TRBD2,TRBV27,NA,TRBJ2-1,CASRYSGGVNEQFF,TGTGCCAGCAGATACTCCGGGGGGGTCAATGAGCAGTTCTTC
NA,TRBV5-1,few,TRBJ2-1,CASSLVQYRGEQFF,TGCGCCAGCAGCTTGGTGCAGTATCGAGGTGAGCAGTTCTTC
NA,TRBV11-2,many,TRBJ2-1,CASSLNGVLSYNEQFF,TGTGCCAGCAGCTTAAACGGGGTACTTTCCTACAATGAGCAGTTCTTC
NA,TRBV10-3,many,TRBJ1-2,CAISSVPTNYGYTF,TGTGCCATCAGTTCCGTACCCACCAACTATGGCTACACCTTC
TRBD1,TRBV20-1,few,TRBJ1-4,CSARKGTANEKLFF,TGCAGTGCCCGAAAGGGGACAGCGAATGAAAAACTGTTTTTT
TRBD1,TRBV5-5,NA,TRBJ2-5,CASSFGQELKQYF,TGTGCCAGCAGCTTTGGACAGGAGCTTAAGCAGTACTTC
TRBD2,TRBV2,NA,TRBJ2-7,CASSIPAGVDYEQYF,TGTGCCAGCAGTATTCCAGCGGGAGTGGACTACGAGCAGTACTTC
NA,TRBV20-1,many,TRBJ2-5,CSAPTWETQYF,TGCAGTGCTCCCACATGGGAGACCCAGTACTTC
NA,TRBV20-1,few,TRBJ1-2,CSGADDTYGYTF,TGCAGTGGGGCAGACGACACCTATGGCTACACCTTC
NA,TRBV5-4,few,TRBJ1-4,CASSLSGTTNEKLFF,TGTGCCAGCAGCTTATCCGGGACAACTAATGAAAAACTGTTTTTT
TRBD1,TRBV7-9,NA,TRBJ2-5,CASTKGGWETQYF,TGTGCCAGCACCAAAGGGGGCTGGGAGACCCAGTACTTC
NA,TRBV4-2,NA,TRBJ2-3,CASSQDGPSHTDTQYF,TGTGCCAGCAGCCAAGACGGCCCCAGCCACACAGATACGCAGTATTTT
NA,TRBV12-3/TRBV12-4,NA,TRBJ2-4,CASSLWSLPVHLTKNIQYF,TGTGCCAGCAGTTTATGGTCTTTGCCGGTTCATTTGACCAAAAACATTCAGTACTTC
TRBD1,TRBV10-3,once,TRBJ1-1,CAISYQTGVEAFF,TGTGCCATCAGTTACCAGACAGGGGTTGAAGCTTTCTTT
NA,TRBV29-1,few,TRBJ2-5,CSVARDTGGETQYF,TGCAGCGTTGCCCGGGACACGGGTGGGGAGACCCAGTACTTC
NA,TRBV27,many,TRBJ1-5,CASSLYSGGNQPQHF,TGTGCCAGCAGTTTATATTCAGGGGGCAATCAGCCCCAGCATTTT
NA,TRBV6-5,NA,TRBJ2-5,CASSRQGPGGETQYF,TGTGCCAGCAGTAGACAGGGACCCGGGGGGGAGACCCAGTACTTC
NA,TRBV5-1,once,TRBJ2-7,CASSLFVGEEQYF,TGCGCCAGCAGCTTATTCGTAGGAGAGGAGCAGTACTTC
NA,TRBV28,NA,TRBJ2-2,CASSLKGSNTGELFF,TGTGCCAGCAGTTTAAAGGGATCGAACACCGGGGAGCTGTTTTTT
NA,TRBV14,NA,TRBJ2-7,CASSNGTINHEQYF,TGTGCCAGCAGTAATGGGACAATCAACCACGAGCAGTACTTC
NA,TRBV6-2/TRBV6-3,NA,TRBJ2-5,CASSDRPVLEQETQYF,TGTGCCAGCAGTGACCGACCCGTACTAGAGCAAGAGACCCAGTACTTC
TRBD2,TRBV9,NA,TRBJ2-3,CASSGSGGSGPDTQYF,TGTGCCAGCAGCGGGTCGGGCGGGAGTGGTCCAGATACGCAGTATTTT
NA,TRBV5-5,few,TRBJ2-3,CASSLEPDRTDTQYF,TGTGCCAGCAGCTTGGAGCCGGATCGCACAGATACGCAGTATTTT
TRBD2,TRBV2,few,TRBJ2-5,CASSDVAASGSRYF,TGTGCCAGCAGTGATGTAGCGGCTAGCGGGTCCCGGTACTTC
NA,TRBV9,NA,TRBJ2-6,CASSADGASGANVLTF,TGTGCCAGCAGCGCGGACGGTGCCTCTGGGGCCAACGTCCTGACTTTC
NA,TRBV4-1,NA,TRBJ2-6,CASSQRGTGANVLTF,TGCGCCAGCAGCCAACGGGGGACTGGGGCCAACGTCCTGACTTTC
NA,TRBV6-6,few,TRBJ1-2,CASRPDSVYGYTF,TGTGCCAGCCGACCCGACAGCGTCTATGGCTACACCTTC
NA,TRBV7-3,many,TRBJ2-7,CASSLTGPSRKYEQYF,TGTGCCAGCAGCTTAACCGGCCCTAGCCGAAAGTACGAGCAGTACTTC
TRBD2,TRBV27,NA,TRBJ2-7,CASSFFPPKGGIDEQYF,TGTGCCAGCAGTTTTTTTCCGCCTAAGGGAGGGATTGACGAGCAGTACTTC
TRBD2,TRBV30,NA,TRBJ2-3,CAWSIGTSWRTDTQYF,TGTGCCTGGAGTATAGGGACTAGCTGGCGCACAGATACGCAGTATTTT
NA,TRBV7-2,few,TRBJ2-1,CASRLSPGTSAMNEQFF,TGTGCCAGCAGGCTTAGTCCCGGGACTTCGGCTATGAATGAGCAGTTCTTC
NA,TRBV4-2,many,TRBJ1-1,CASSQGREHTEAFF,TGTGCCAGCAGCCAGGGCAGGGAGCACACTGAAGCTTTCTTT
TRBD2,TRBV14,NA,TRBJ2-5,CASSLRGLALETQYF,TGTGCCAGCAGCCTTCGGGGACTAGCTTTAGAGACCCAGTACTTC
NA,TRBV9,NA,TRBJ2-7,CASSPQRTAYEQYF,TGTGCCAGCAGCCCCCAGAGGACAGCCTACGAGCAGTACTTC
NA,TRBV4-2,NA,TRBJ2-1,CASSQAPGGVSGSEQFF,TGTGCCAGCAGCCAAGCCCCCGGCGGGGTGAGTGGTAGTGAGCAGTTCTTC
TRBD1,TRBV9,NA,TRBJ2-2,CASSGGQPGELFF,TGTGCCAGCAGCGGGGGACAGCCCGGGGAGCTGTTTTTT
NA,TRBV9,NA,TRBJ2-2,CASSVGTGVETGELFF,TGTGCCAGCAGCGTCGGCACGGGAGTTGAAACCGGGGAGCTGTTTTTT
NA,TRBV5-5,NA,TRBJ1-2,CASSDRRRDFPYGYTF,TGTGCCAGCAGCGACAGACGCAGGGACTTCCCCTATGGCTACACCTTC
TRBD2,TRBV6-2/TRBV6-3,NA,TRBJ2-1,CASSYFVSERGTYNEQFF,TGTGCCAGCAGTTACTTCGTCTCGGAGCGGGGGACCTACAATGAGCAGTTCTTC
TRBD2,TRBV4-1,few,TRBJ2-7,CASSPSNLAGGPYEQYF,TGCGCCAGCAGCCCGTCTAACCTAGCGGGGGGGCCCTACGAGCAGTACTTC
TRBD1,TRBV5-1,NA,TRBJ2-6,CASSLPNGAGGTGANVLTF,TGCGCCAGCAGCCTCCCTAATGGGGCAGGGGGCACTGGGGCCAACGTCCTGACTTTC
NA,TRBV2,once,TRBJ1-1,CASREMAIKGTEAFF,TGTGCCAGCCGCGAAATGGCCATAAAGGGGACTGAAGCTTTCTTT
TRBD2,TRBV20-1,few,TRBJ2-7,CSASVTSGTWYEQYF,TGCAGTGCTAGCGTTACTAGCGGGACTTGGTACGAGCAGTACTTC
NA,TRBV30,few,TRBJ2-6,CALAGANVLTF,TGTGCCTTGGCTGGGGCCAACGTCCTGACTTTC
TRBD2,TRBV7-6,few,TRBJ2-3,CASSLVSGTSMADTQYF,TGTGCCAGCAGCTTAGTGTCCGGGACTAGCATGGCAGATACGCAGTATTTT
TRBD1,TRBV6-5,NA,TRBJ1-5,CASSVDRVGQPQHF,TGTGCCAGCAGTGTAGACAGGGTAGGTCAGCCCCAGCATTTT
TRBD2,TRBV30,NA,TRBJ2-7,CAWSAGTSVYEQYF,TGTGCCTGGAGTGCCGGTACTAGCGTCTACGAGCAGTACTTC
NA,TRBV10-3,many,TRBJ2-7,CAISEGGTFGEQYF,TGTGCCATCAGTGAGGGAGGGACGTTTGGCGAGCAGTACTTC
TRBD1,TRBV10-3,NA,TRBJ2-2,CAIQQGQGRSGELFF,TGTGCCATTCAACAGGGACAGGGGAGATCCGGGGAGCTGTTTTTT
NA,TRBV7-8,few,TRBJ2-7,CASSRSSGSLYEQYF,TGTGCCAGCAGCCGTTCGTCAGGGAGCCTTTACGAGCAGTACTTC